This record looks at one TCR beta chain sequence and its context. Its specificity is not known. CDR1 MNHEY and CDR2 SVGAGI come from the germline V gene. The CDR3 has 14 amino acids. The V and J ends lost 0 bases and 3 bases respectively, with 9 bases between them. This sample is part of a study of regulatory dendritic cells for organ transplantation. Looking at the study overall: Day 6 dendritic cell cultures were stimulated with LPS. Study outcomes and limitations: Mature dendritic cells appeared to drive more memory CD8+ clonal expansion than regulatory ones. Naive CD4+ and CD8+ repertoires were highly diverse; memory CD8+ was most oligoclonal.

Allogeneic regulatory or mature dendritic cells were co-cultured for more than 4 days with CFSE-labeled sorted T cells at 1:10. FACS sorted CD4+ or CD8+ T cells into CD45RA+ naive and CD45RO+ memory. The repertoire was sequenced with immunoSEQ multiplex PCR; TCRdb's copy has only in-frame clones and lacks some. The sample consists of fewer than 25,000 clones, approximately 83% of them appearing once. The chain combines TRBV6-5 with TRBJ2-7; D is tentatively TRBD1 or TRBD2 (6 bases each). Specimen: naive CD4+ T cells from blood cultured with dendritic cells. Regarding subset: CD45RA+ naive T cells. This TCR was recovered from a human donor in good health. DNA of the CDR3: TGTGCCAGCAGTTACTCAGGGGGGAGCTACGAGCAGTACTTC. Translating gives CASSYSGGSYEQYF.